This entry is about one T cell receptor beta chain. What it binds is unknown. The sample originates from a study of Ad26.COV2.S vaccination and SARS-CoV-2 variants. Study background: The vaccine Ad26.COV2.S was put into the muscle once, or twice with 56 days between.

General study points: Possibly, TCR breadth and depth analyses underestimated total T cell responses.

The sample's treatment: over 15 received Ad26.COV2.S at low or high dose, single or two shots; about 5 received placebo; per-sample allocation not given. Samples analyzed were those drawn on day 63 after the first vaccine or placebo injection. Donation was by an adult aged 18-55 years who was in Boston. Profiled with immunoSEQ multiplex PCR; TCRdb holds only in-frame clones, not every one. The table includes hundreds of thousands of clones, about 90% detected once. The TCR comes from a person aged 18-65 years who received the Ad26.COV2.S COVID-19 vaccine or a placebo. Sequences were derived from peripheral blood, sampled in a trial of Ad26.COV2.S vaccine versus placebo.

The CDR3 sequence is CASAPAGGSGETQYF. The CDR3 DNA reads as TGCGCCAGCGCGCCGGCGGGGGGTTCCGGGGAGACCCAGTACTTC. The chain recombines TRBV10-1 with TRBJ2-5, with 8 bases that match TRBD2. The CDR3 totals 15 residues. J gave up 5 bases and V 8 bases, and 13 bases lay outside the gene matches. CDR1 and CDR2 from the germline V gene are WNHNN and SYGVQD (reference sequence).